This TCR beta chain is drawn from a study of PD-1 blockade in classical Hodgkin lymphoma. The CDR3 length is 12 residues. Germline V gene sequence: CDR1 MNHNS, CDR2 SASEGT. Study results and caveats: There remain no defined causes for the repertoire differences, which possibly reflect disease activity or prior therapy. As was reported, newly diagnosed patients showed lower baseline TCR diversity than healthy donors did.

This clone was picked up one time. Its antigen is unknown. Mismatch with germline at one junction end may stem from a read error. Profiling relied on immunoSEQ multiplex PCR, and the TCRdb table lists in-frame clones only, not all of them. The sample lists roughly 77,000 clones; over 85% were seen once. Time point reported: newly diagnosed, previously untreated cHL patient sample. Untreated, newly diagnosed classical Hodgkin lymphoma PBMCs were comparators. The sample comprised peripheral blood mononuclear cells (PBMCs). The chain couples TRBV6-1 to TRBJ2-7; no definite D call. The sequence derives from a human donor with classical Hodgkin lymphoma. Here the CDR3 DNA reads TGTGCCAGCAGTGAAGAACTTCGCTGGCAGTGCTTC. Protein: CASSEELRWQCF.